These 6 T cell receptor beta chains were sequenced from one sample in a study of T cell repertoires in cytomegalovirus infection. From the reads, TCRdb called clonotypes with MiXCR, one entry per CDR3 protein. The table includes about 490,000 distinct CDR3 sequences, roughly 10% detected once. The sample was PBMCs. The origin of the receptors is a human donor in good health (CMV status not recorded). Some clones in this sample may be carry-over from other donors' samples.

V usage is TRBV7-6 and J usage is TRBJ2-2; D may correspond to TRBD1 or TRBD2 (5 bases each). The V gene's germline CDR1 is SGHVS and CDR2 FNYEAQ. This CDR3 region has 17 residues. Trimming cost V 10 bases and J 4 bases, with 25 bases left between them. CDR3 coding DNA: TGTGCCATCTATCTTTATCAGGCCCTCGGGACCACCGGGGAGCTGTTTTTT. This gives the protein CAIYLYQALGTTGELFF.

A few counts support this clonotype. The chain couples TRBV19 to TRBJ2-4, with D tentatively TRBD1 (6 bases). The V gene's germline CDR1 is LNHDA and CDR2 SQIVND (reference sequence). Trimming removed 3 bases from V and 5 bases from J, with 11 bases in between. The CDR3 totals 14 residues. The chain's CDR3 is CASSIGQGQNIQYF. CDR3 nucleotides: TGTGCCAGTAGTATCGGGCAGGGGCAAAACATTCAGTACTTC.

This clonotype was detected many times. The CDR3 DNA is TGTGCCAGCAGTGATGAGGGACTAGCCATGACAGATACGCAGTATTTT. Translation gives CASSDEGLAMTDTQYF. The chain is built from TRBV6-1 and TRBJ2-3; TRBD2 agrees at 9 bases. CDR3 size: 16 residues. Losses at the gene ends were 3 bases for V and 3 bases for J; bases not matched to a gene: 7. Germline lookup yields CDR1 MNHNS and CDR2 SASEGT.

The V and J genes are TRBV20-1 and TRBJ2-4, with 9 nucleotides matching TRBD2. CDR3 length equals 15 residues. Germline V gene lookup returns CDR1 DFQATT and CDR2 SNEGSKA (reference sequence). CDR3 sequence reads: CSAGGGSGGYNIQYF. Written as DNA, the CDR3 is TGCAGCGCTGGAGGTGGGAGCGGGGGGTACAACATTCAGTACTTC.

In DNA, the CDR3 is TGTGCCAGCAGCCGTAACCTTCGAGACGAGCAGTACTTC. Residues: CASSRNLRDEQYF. The rearrangement uses TRBV7-9 and TRBJ2-7, with D unclear. V lost 5 bases, J lost 5 bases, and 13 bases lay in between. Germline values: CDR1 SEHNR, CDR2 FQNEAQ (reference sequence). This CDR3 has 13 residues.

With respect to this clonotype: One junction end does not reproduce the germline sequence, and a read error may be involved. V is TRBV10-3 and J is TRBJ2-7, with 7 bases identical to TRBD1. CDR3 length equals 12 residues. Germline CDR1 reads ENHRY; CDR2 reads SYGVKD. CDR3 region: CATGDSAYDQYF. The CDR3 DNA reads TGTGCCACTGGGGACAGCGCCTACGATCAGTACTTC.